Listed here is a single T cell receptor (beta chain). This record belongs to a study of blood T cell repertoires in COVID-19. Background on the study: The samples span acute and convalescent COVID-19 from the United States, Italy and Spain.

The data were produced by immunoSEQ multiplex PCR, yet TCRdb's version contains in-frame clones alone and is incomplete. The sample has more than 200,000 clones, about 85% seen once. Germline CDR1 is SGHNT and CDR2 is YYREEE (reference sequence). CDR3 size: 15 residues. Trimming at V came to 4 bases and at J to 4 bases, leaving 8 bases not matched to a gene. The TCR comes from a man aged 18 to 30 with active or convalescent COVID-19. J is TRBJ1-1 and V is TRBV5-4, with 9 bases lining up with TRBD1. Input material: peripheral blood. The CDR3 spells CASSLPGTGFTEAFF. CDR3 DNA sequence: TGTGCCAGCAGCCTACCCGGGACAGGGTTCACTGAAGCTTTCTTT.